The entry that follows covers one T cell receptor (beta chain) sequence. What it binds is unknown. A multiplex PCR was run with 60 Vbeta primers and 13 Jbeta primers. Generated by immunoSEQ multiplex PCR, the TCRdb table keeps only in-frame clones and is missing some. The sample holds 130,000 or so clones; about four fifths are singletons and the top ten take 5.3%. V was trimmed by 0 bases and J by 2 bases, leaving 11 bases between them. In germline, CDR1 is LNHDA, CDR2 SQIVND (reference sequence). The CDR3 is 15 residues long. The data originate from a study of cytomegalovirus exposure and HLA in healthy donors. General observations from the study: Compared with the roughly 700-donor mean, an Asian-associated ancestry cluster reportedly had fewer N-insertions, according to a later analysis.

The origin of this receptor is a man younger than 40 in good health and CMV-seronegative. This chain links TRBV19 with TRBJ2-7; D might be TRBD1 (6 bases). Input material: PBMCs. CDR3 DNA sequence: TGTGCCAGTAGTATAGAGACAGGTCATCCCTACGAGCAGTACTTC. Encoded protein: CASSIETGHPYEQYF.